A selection of T cell receptor beta chains follows, all from one sample in a study of T cells in Graves' hyperthyroidism and ophthalmopathy. TCRdb passed the multiplex PCR reads through MiXCR, listing each CDR3 protein once. The sample gives some 440,000 distinct CDR3 sequences, roughly 14% of which show up once; roughly 7.4% is in the top ten. Input material: blood. These receptors originate from a woman aged 18-29 years with Graves' hyperthyroidism. CDR3s include the opening cysteine and the closing phenylalanine or tryptophan. D genes are given only for firm matches. Some rows have no size entry. The others give once, few or many, or a class for an expanded clone.

j_call	clone_size	d_call	v_call	cdr3_aa	cdr3_nt
TRBJ1-5	many	TRBD1	TRBV30	CAWDRGMGQPQHF	TGTGCCTGGGACAGGGGGATGGGTCAGCCCCAGCATTTT
TRBJ1-1	.	.	TRBV19	CASTSVGLNTEAFF	TGTGCCAGTACCTCAGTGGGTTTGAACACTGAAGCTTTCTTT
TRBJ1-3	many	.	TRBV6-1	CASNQGFTGNTIYF	TGTGCCAGCAACCAGGGCTTCACTGGAAACACCATATATTTT
TRBJ1-2	few	.	TRBV4-1	CASSQALGEKGYGYTF	TGCGCCAGCAGCCAAGCGCTAGGGGAGAAAGGCTATGGCTACACCTTC
TRBJ1-6	many	TRBD1	TRBV18	CASSPEAGGRNSPLHF	TGTGCCAGCTCACCAGAGGCAGGGGGCCGTAATTCACCCCTCCACTTT
TRBJ1-6	many	.	TRBV12-3/TRBV12-4	CASSLQEGYNSPLHF	TGTGCCAGCAGTCTCCAGGAGGGCTATAATTCACCCCTCCACTTT
TRBJ2-3	many	.	TRBV18	CASSPRAGQFTDTQYF	TGTGCCAGCTCACCACGAGCAGGACAGTTCACAGATACGCAGTATTTT
TRBJ2-7	many	.	TRBV7-9	CASSPGPTGEQYF	TGTGCCAGCAGCCCCGGCCCCACGGGAGAGCAGTACTTC
TRBJ1-2	many	.	TRBV12-3/TRBV12-4	CASSPRREYGYTF	TGTGCCAGCAGTCCCCGGCGGGAGTATGGCTACACCTTC
TRBJ1-6	many	.	TRBV2	CASSGGGQRNSPLHF	TGTGCCAGCAGCGGGGGGGGGCAAAGAAATTCACCCCTCCACTTT
TRBJ1-2	many	.	TRBV5-1	CASSADGYGYTF	TGCGCCAGCAGCGCGGACGGGTATGGCTACACCTTC
TRBJ1-1	many	.	TRBV6-1	CASSYGAWGGNTEAFF	TGTGCCAGCAGTTACGGGGCCTGGGGGGGCAACACTGAAGCTTTCTTT
TRBJ2-5	many	TRBD1	TRBV27	CASRSGTAHGTQYF	TGTGCCAGCAGATCCGGGACAGCGCACGGGACCCAGTACTTC
TRBJ1-6	many	TRBD1	TRBV7-9	CASSRQGDSPLHF	TGTGCCAGCAGTCGACAGGGGGATTCACCCCTCCACTTT
TRBJ2-5	.	.	TRBV24-1	CATSDSTDGQETQYF	TGTGCCACCAGTGATTCGACGGACGGACAAGAGACCCAGTACTTC
TRBJ2-7	many	.	TRBV20-1	CSARERGIYEQYF	TGCAGTGCTAGAGAGCGGGGCATCTACGAGCAGTACTTC
TRBJ2-5	.	.	TRBV5-6	CASSAGDRTGETQYF	TGTGCCAGCAGCGCCGGAGACAGGACGGGAGAGACCCAGTACTTC
TRBJ1-2	.	TRBD1	TRBV14	CASSYRTGRAYSGYTF	TGTGCCAGCAGCTATCGGACAGGGCGGGCCTACTCTGGCTACACCTTC
TRBJ2-3	many	TRBD2	TRBV5-1	CASSLVAGEADTQYF	TGCGCCAGCAGCTTGGTCGCGGGAGAGGCAGATACGCAGTATTTT
TRBJ1-3	few	.	TRBV18	CASSPGGGASSGNTIYF	TGTGCCAGCTCACCGGGTGGGGGCGCGAGCTCTGGAAACACCATATATTTT
TRBJ2-1	many	TRBD2	TRBV7-9	CASRPRLAADNYNEQFF	TGTGCCAGCAGGCCTCGACTAGCGGCCGATAACTACAATGAGCAGTTCTTC
TRBJ2-1	many	.	TRBV27	CASSLNREIEQFF	TGTGCCAGCAGTCTCAACAGGGAGATTGAGCAGTTCTTC
TRBJ1-5	few	.	TRBV5-5	CASSLGFTANQPQHF	TGTGCCAGCAGCTTGGGTTTCACAGCTAATCAGCCCCAGCATTTT
TRBJ1-1	many	.	TRBV7-3	CASSLRLGTEAFF	TGTGCCAGCAGCTTACGCCTTGGCACTGAAGCTTTCTTT
TRBJ2-5	.	TRBD2	TRBV28	CASSLAASGISRETQYF	TGTGCCAGCAGTTTGGCGGCTAGCGGGATTTCGAGGGAGACCCAGTACTTC
TRBJ2-5	many	TRBD2	TRBV12-3/TRBV12-4	CASSPLGGSTETQYF	TGTGCCAGCAGTCCTCTGGGCGGGAGTACGGAGACCCAGTACTTC
TRBJ1-5	many	.	TRBV11-2	CASSLDAHGAQPQHF	TGTGCCAGCAGCTTAGATGCGCACGGGGCTCAGCCCCAGCATTTT
TRBJ2-2	.	.	TRBV5-1	CASSSGATGELFF	TGCGCCAGCAGTTCAGGGGCCACCGGGGAGCTGTTTTTT
TRBJ2-7	many	.	TRBV6-1	CASSGGRSNYEQYF	TGTGCCAGCAGTGGGGGCCGTTCGAATTACGAGCAGTACTTC
TRBJ2-5	many	.	TRBV20-1	CSANTGGETQYF	TGCAGTGCTAACACAGGCGGGGAGACCCAGTACTTC
TRBJ2-5	many	TRBD1	TRBV7-9	CASSSQGARETQYF	TGTGCCAGCAGCTCCCAGGGGGCGAGGGAGACCCAGTACTTC
TRBJ2-5	.	.	TRBV5-1	CASSRDSSFQETQYF	TGCGCCAGCAGCAGAGACAGTAGCTTCCAAGAGACCCAGTACTTC
TRBJ2-7	few	TRBD2	TRBV27	CASSPRAGRYYEQYF	TGTGCCAGCAGTCCACGAGCGGGACGGTACTACGAGCAGTACTTC
TRBJ2-7	few	TRBD2	TRBV3-1	CASSSSGRASGEQYF	TGTGCCAGCAGCTCTAGCGGGAGGGCCTCGGGCGAGCAGTACTTC
TRBJ1-3	many	.	TRBV20-1	CSALTGRWAGNTIYF	TGCAGTGCTTTAACAGGGAGGTGGGCTGGAAACACCATATATTTT
TRBJ2-7	many	TRBD1	TRBV15	CATSPRRDRRSYEQYF	TGTGCCACCAGCCCCCGTCGGGACAGGCGATCCTACGAGCAGTACTTC
TRBJ2-2	.	TRBD1	TRBV29-1	CSVEWDRVTGELFF	TGCAGCGTTGAGTGGGACAGGGTCACCGGGGAGCTGTTTTTT
TRBJ1-2	many	.	TRBV19	CASTISGVYGYTF	TGTGCCAGTACCATAAGTGGGGTCTATGGCTACACCTTC
TRBJ1-2	many	.	TRBV6-1	CASSDVSYGYTF	TGTGCCAGCAGTGATGTATCATATGGCTACACCTTC
TRBJ2-5	.	TRBD1	TRBV11-3	CASSLGTGGQYF	TGTGCCAGCAGCTTAGGGACAGGGGGCCAGTACTTC
TRBJ2-7	many	.	TRBV2	CASSVEGYEQYF	TGTGCCAGCAGTGTTGAAGGCTACGAGCAGTACTTC
TRBJ2-3	.	TRBD2	TRBV4-2	CASSRAGTSGVGTDTQYF	TGTGCCAGCAGCCGCGCCGGGACTAGCGGGGTCGGCACAGATACGCAGTATTTT
TRBJ2-3	many	TRBD2	TRBV6-2/TRBV6-3	CASSPVGLTSGTADTQYF	TGTGCCAGCAGTCCGGTGGGACTGACTAGCGGGACGGCAGATACGCAGTATTTT
TRBJ2-7	many	TRBD1	TRBV12-3/TRBV12-4	CASSSTPGQGSYEQYF	TGTGCCAGCAGTTCCACCCCGGGACAGGGGTCATACGAGCAGTACTTC
TRBJ2-1	many	.	TRBV6-1	CASSQWSNSYNEQFF	TGTGCCAGCAGTCAGTGGTCTAACTCCTACAATGAGCAGTTCTTC
TRBJ2-5	many	TRBD2	TRBV7-8	CASSSRLAGGRGETQYF	TGTGCCAGCAGCTCAAGACTAGCGGGAGGGCGAGGAGAGACCCAGTACTTC
TRBJ1-3	.	.	TRBV7-2	CASSSPGAGNTIYF	TGTGCCAGCAGCTCCCCCGGGGCTGGAAACACCATATATTTT
TRBJ1-2	many	.	TRBV18	CASSAAEWTNYGYTF	TGTGCCAGCTCGGCGGCAGAGTGGACAAACTATGGCTACACCTTC
TRBJ1-5	few	TRBD1	TRBV19	CASSISTGDNQPQHF	TGTGCCAGTAGTATCTCAACAGGGGACAATCAGCCCCAGCATTTT
TRBJ2-7	many	TRBD2	TRBV20-1	CSAQGLAGRYEQYF	TGCAGTGCCCAAGGCCTAGCGGGGAGGTACGAGCAGTACTTC
TRBJ2-1	few	TRBD2	TRBV4-1	CASSLPQGLAGYNEQFF	TGCGCCAGCAGCCTACCACAGGGACTAGCGGGGTACAATGAGCAGTTCTTC
TRBJ1-1	few	.	TRBV20-1	CSAILQGKNTEAFF	TGCAGTGCTATATTACAAGGGAAAAACACTGAAGCTTTCTTT
TRBJ1-4	.	TRBD1	TRBV27	CASAPGQGARGEKLFF	TGTGCCAGCGCACCGGGACAGGGGGCGCGAGGGGAAAAACTGTTTTTT
TRBJ2-1	many	TRBD1	TRBV12-5	CASGPDRGLFDEQFF	TGTGCTAGTGGTCCCGACAGGGGGCTGTTCGATGAGCAGTTCTTC
TRBJ2-5	many	.	TRBV20-1	CSATKGGMVETQYF	TGCAGTGCTACCAAAGGGGGGATGGTAGAGACCCAGTACTTC